The sequence of this TCR beta chain was determined in a study of cytomegalovirus exposure and HLA in healthy donors. About the study: Samples from HLA-typed donors yielded about 85 million unique TCRs in an early data release.

Concerning this clone: No antigen is known for it.

The V gene lost 0 bases and the J gene lost 6 bases, with 15 bases spanning the gap. This CDR3 has 15 residues. Germline CDR1 GTSNPN, CDR2 SVGIG (reference sequence). Each donor was healthy, and each was a bone marrow donor. General observations from the study: Roughly uniform depth of sequencing across donors was assumed in presence/absence analyses. CMV serostatus alone was available as immune exposure information.

PCR was performed using 60 Vbeta and 13 Jbeta primers. Profiling relied on immunoSEQ multiplex PCR, and the TCRdb table lists in-frame clones only, not all of them. This table holds about 180,000 clones, about four fifths found once. The specimen sequenced was PBMCs. This receptor was identified in a male donor in good health and CMV-seronegative. The chain employs TRBV30 and TRBJ1-5; a weak D match, TRBD1 (6 bases). The CDR3: CAWSVWGAGAQPQHF. In DNA, the CDR3 is TGTGCCTGGAGTGTGTGGGGAGCGGGGGCTCAGCCCCAGCATTTT.